The sequence of this TCR beta chain was determined in a study of T cells in Graves' hyperthyroidism and ophthalmopathy. This clonotype has at least ten counts. Trimming stripped 5 bases from V and 4 bases from J, with 8 bases between. CDR1 and CDR2 (germline): MDHEN, SYDVKM. The CDR3 consists of 12 residues. TCR beta CDR3 regions were amplified from RNA transcripts. TCR CDR3 regions were first amplified by RT-PCR with HTBI primers. TCRdb re-called the multiplex PCR reads with MiXCR, one entry per CDR3 protein. The data show approximately 400,000 distinct CDR3 sequences, about 18% seen once. The sequencing sample was made of blood. The clonotype originates from a man between 18 and 29 years old with Graves' ophthalmopathy. The chain recombines TRBV28 with TRBJ1-1; D unclear. CDR3 DNA: TGTGCCAGCAGTACCCCGACCACTGAAGCTTTCTTT. Translating it yields CASSTPTTEAFF.